This passage covers 24 T cell receptor beta chains from one sample sequenced in a study of OX40 agonist ivuxolimab in advanced cancers. Sequencing was performed with immunoSEQ multiplex PCR; in TCRdb, only in-frame clones are kept and a portion is missing. The sample lists some 41,000 clones; around 90% were seen once. The source was CD4+ or CD8+ T cells sorted from blood, collected in a trial of the OX40 agonist ivuxolimab. The origin of the receptors is an adult with an advanced solid tumor such as melanoma, head and neck, liver or kidney cancer.

This chain joins TRBV5-4 and TRBJ1-3; D is perhaps TRBD1 (6 bases). Germline V gives CDR1 SGHNT, CDR2 YYREEE (reference sequence). The CDR3 covers 14 residues. V was clipped by 1 base and J by 4 bases, with 9 bases between them. CDR3 loop: CASSLTGTGNTIYF. Here the CDR3 DNA reads TGTGCCAGCAGCTTGACAGGGACAGGAAACACCATATATTTT.

The chain recombines TRBV7-9 with TRBJ2-7, with 11 bases aligning to TRBD2. Losses at the gene ends were 1 base for V and 5 bases for J; bases not matched to a gene: 4. CDR1 and CDR2 (germline): SEHNR, FQNEAQ (reference sequence). This CDR3 comprises 15 residues. For the CDR3, the DNA is TGTGCCAGCAGCTTAGAACTAGCGGGAGCCCACGAGCAGTACTTC. Its protein product is CASSLELAGAHEQYF.

This chain joins TRBV5-1 and TRBJ1-1; D remains ambiguous. The germline gives CDR1 SGHRS, CDR2 YFSETQ. The CDR3 has 13 residues. V lost 0 bases to trimming and J lost 1 base, with 4 bases between them. CDR3 amino acids: CASSLAENTEAFF. The CDR3 nucleotides read TGCGCCAGCAGCTTGGCGGAGAACACTGAAGCTTTCTTT.

This clone was detected only a few times. This chain links TRBV19 with TRBJ2-1; D remains unclear. The CDR3 extends over 17 amino acids. Per germline, CDR1 LNHDA and CDR2 SQIVND (reference sequence). Trimming left V 3 bases short and J 3 bases short, with 18 bases between. The CDR3 DNA follows: TGTGCCAGTAGTATTCCAGGCCCTGTGTCCCTCTACAATGAGCAGTTCTTC. Encoded protein: CASSIPGPVSLYNEQFF.

The V call is TRBV11-1, the J call TRBJ2-4; tentative D call: TRBD1 (5 bases). The germline V and J ends were trimmed by 8 bases and 8 bases, with 16 bases remaining between them. Germline CDR1 SGHAT, CDR2 FQDESV (reference sequence). The CDR3 is 13 residues long. As DNA, the CDR3 is TGTGCCAGCGGACCCCGGACATGGGACATTCAGTACTTC. It translates to CASGPRTWDIQYF.

This rearrangement joins TRBV28 to TRBJ2-1; 12 bases map to TRBD2. CDR1 and CDR2 from the germline V gene are MDHEN and SYDVKM. CDR3 length equals 15 residues. V shed 3 bases and J 14 bases; nucleotides not matched to a gene: 11. In nucleotides, the CDR3 is TGTGCCAGCAGTTTGACTAGCGGGAGACGAAACGAGGAGTTCTTC. Protein product: CASSLTSGRRNEEFF.

The chain uses TRBV28 and TRBJ1-1; a possible D gene is TRBD1 (5 bases). Between the trimmed V and J ends, which lost 5 bases and 0 bases, there was a span of 16 bases. The CDR3 sequence is 16 residues long. Germline CDR1 reads MDHEN; CDR2 reads SYDVKM. CDR3 loop: CASSARGGGMNTEAFF. In DNA, the CDR3 is TGTGCCAGCAGTGCGCGGGGGGGAGGCATGAACACTGAAGCTTTCTTT.

The rearrangement links TRBV15 to TRBJ1-4, with unresolved D. The germline CDR1 and CDR2 sequences are LNHNV and YYDKDF (reference sequence). The CDR3 totals 12 residues. V was clipped by 1 base and J by 6 bases, with 3 bases between them. The CDR3 here is CATSRVDEKLFF. The CDR3 DNA reads as TGTGCCACCAGCAGAGTCGATGAAAAACTGTTTTTT.

The chain links TRBV27 to TRBJ1-2, with TRBD1 matching 9 bases. In germline, CDR1 is MNHEY, CDR2 SMNVEV (reference sequence). CDR3 length: 15 residues. V lost 4 bases to trimming and J lost 7 bases; unmatched junction nucleotides: 10. The CDR3 DNA follows: TGTGCCAGCAGTTCCCACCGGGACAGGGTTGGTGGCTACACCTTC. It encodes CASSSHRDRVGGYTF.

This rearrangement joins TRBV5-4 to TRBJ2-1; D remains unclear. Trimming took off 1 base at V and 9 bases at J, with 8 bases between the two ends. The CDR3 is 12 residues long. CDR1 and CDR2 (germline): SGHNT, YYREEE (reference sequence). The CDR3 coding sequence is TGTGCCAGCAGCTTGAGGGTGGGTGAGCAGTTCTTC. Its protein is CASSLRVGEQFF. Based on the CDR3 plus reference TRBV5-4 and TRBJ2-1, the full variable domain is ETGVTQSPTHLIKTRGQQVTLRCSSQSGHNTVSWYQQALGQGPQFIFQYYREEENGRGNFPPRFSGLQFPNYSSELNVNALELDDSALYLCASSLRVGEQFFGPGTRLTVL.

The gene calls are TRBV28 and TRBJ2-2, with no clear D. The CDR3 contains 13 residues. V lost 8 bases and J 0 bases, leaving 7 bases between the germline ends. Germline V gene data show CDR1 as MDHEN and CDR2 as SYDVKM. CDR3 nucleotides: TGTGCCAGCCTCGGCCCGAACACCGGGGAGCTGTTTTTT. Translated, it gives CASLGPNTGELFF.

The genes are TRBV11-2 and TRBJ1-2, with 8 bases fitting TRBD1. V trimming: 5 bases; J trimming: 5 bases; junction bases outside the gene matches: 7. Looked up from germline, CDR1 is SGHAT and CDR2 is FQNNGV. The length of the CDR3 is 14 residues. The CDR3 DNA reads TGTGCCAGCAGCACTGGACAGGGCGGTTATGGCTACACCTTC. Translating it yields CASSTGQGGYGYTF.

This chain links TRBV5-4 with TRBJ2-2, with 7 bases that match TRBD2. CDR1 is SGHNT, CDR2 YYREEE, per germline (reference sequence). This CDR3 region has 14 residues. V was pared by 5 bases and J by 6 bases, with 7 bases of the junction left unmatched. CDR3 in DNA: TGTGCCAGCAGGGGAGGGACGGCGGCCGGGGAGCTGTTTTTT. Encoded protein: CASRGGTAAGELFF.

V gene TRBV5-1 combines with J gene TRBJ2-3; D gene ambiguous. Germline V CDR1 and CDR2: SGHRS, YFSETQ. This CDR3 comprises 17 residues. V lost 6 bases and J 1 base, leaving 21 bases between the germline ends. DNA of the CDR3: TGCGCCAGCACTACCCTGGGTCCGGGCACCGGCACAGATACGCAGTATTTT. Encoded protein: CASTTLGPGTGTDTQYF.

The CDR3 sequence: CASSFGLAGPTDTQYF. In nucleotides, the CDR3 is TGCGCCAGCAGCTTCGGACTAGCGGGACCCACAGATACGCAGTATTTT. This chain uses TRBV5-1 with TRBJ2-3, with 12 bases identical to TRBD2. The CDR3 is 16 residues long. CDR1 SGHRS and CDR2 YFSETQ come from the germline V gene. J lost 2 bases, V lost 2 bases, and 3 bases had no gene match.

This clone came up once. V and J are TRBV5-6 and TRBJ2-4, with 13 bases matching TRBD2. Germline CDR1 is SGHDT and CDR2 is YYEEEE. V shed 5 bases, J shed 8 bases, and the junction held 10 bases outside the gene matches. The CDR3 has 16 amino acids. DNA for the CDR3: TGTGCCAGCAGGTCCCTACTAGCGGGAGGGCCAGACATTCAGTACTTC. Protein product: CASRSLLAGGPDIQYF.

V and J are TRBV2 and TRBJ2-7; 7 nucleotides line up with TRBD2. The CDR3 totals 14 residues. From germline, CDR1 is SNHLY and CDR2 FYNNEI. Trimming at V came to 3 bases and at J to 5 bases, leaving 7 bases not matched to a gene. The CDR3 region is CASSDLLGTNEQYF. CDR3 sequence (DNA): TGTGCCAGCAGTGACCTTTTAGGGACTAACGAGCAGTACTTC.

The J gene is TRBJ2-6, the V gene TRBV18; 7 bases line up with TRBD2. Germline assignment: CDR1 KGHSH and CDR2 LQKENI. The CDR3 consists of 17 residues. V was clipped by 3 bases and J by 0 bases; unmatched bases: 5. The CDR3, as DNA: TGTGCCAGCTCACCTTTGGGGGGGAGCTCTGGGGCCAACGTCCTGACTTTC. It yields the protein CASSPLGGSSGANVLTF. The full variable domain, completed using reference TRBV18 and TRBJ2-6, is NAGVMQNPRHLVRRRGQEARLRCSPMKGHSHVYWYRQLPEEGLKFMVYLQKENIIDESGMPKERFSAEFPKEGPSILRIQQVVRGDSAAYFCASSPLGGSSGANVLTFGAGSRLTVL.

The chain recombines TRBV19 with TRBJ2-7; 8 positions match TRBD1. V lost 1 base and J lost 3; bases outside the gene matches: 5. Germline CDR1 is LNHDA and CDR2 is SQIVND (reference sequence). The CDR3 has 15 amino acids. The chain's CDR3 is CASSIAGTGDYEQYF. For the CDR3, the DNA is TGTGCCAGTAGTATAGCCGGGACAGGAGACTACGAGCAGTACTTC.

The chain carries TRBV10-3 and TRBJ2-7; D remains unclear. CDR3 size: 14 residues. Per germline, CDR1 ENHRY and CDR2 SYGVKD. V was trimmed by 10 bases and J by 5 bases, leaving 21 bases between them. The CDR3 sequence is CATRGLFDRDEQYF. In nucleotides, the CDR3 is TGTGCCACCCGAGGCCTTTTCGATCGCGACGAGCAGTACTTC.

V and J are TRBV7-2 and TRBJ1-3; unclear D gene. Germline CDR1 and CDR2: SGHTA and FQGNSA. Trimming pared 6 bases from V and 2 bases from J, leaving 14 bases between. This CDR3 has 15 residues. Here the CDR3 reads CASRIDEDPGNTIYF. The DNA for the CDR3 is TGTGCCAGCAGGATAGATGAGGATCCTGGAAACACCATATATTTT.

The CDR3 DNA reads as TGTGCCAGCACCGACAGCCGGAACTATGGCTACACCTTC. As protein: CASTDSRNYGYTF. This rearrangement joins TRBV6-5 to TRBJ1-2; perhaps TRBD1 as D (5 bases). Germline V CDR1 and CDR2: MNHEY, SVGAGI. This CDR3 region has 13 residues. V shed 7 bases and J shed 2 bases, with 11 bases lying between them.

This clone was counted a single time. V and J are TRBV6-1 and TRBJ2-3; D not certain. This CDR3 comprises 12 residues. Per the germline V gene, CDR1 is MNHNS and CDR2 is SASEGT. Trimming removed 6 bases at V and 0 bases at J, with 4 bases between. The CDR3 sequence: CASRPSTDTQYF. CDR3 DNA: TGTGCCAGCAGGCCGAGCACAGATACGCAGTATTTT.

V and J are TRBV15 and TRBJ1-4; D is unresolved. Germline assignment: CDR1 LNHNV and CDR2 YYDKDF (reference sequence). V lost 0 bases and J lost 8, with 7 bases in between. There are 13 residues in the CDR3. CDR3 DNA: TGTGCCACCAGCAGAGACAGTTCCGAAAAACTGTTTTTT. This sequence encodes CATSRDSSEKLFF.